This T cell receptor beta chain was recovered during a study of cytomegalovirus exposure and HLA in healthy donors. Study-wide findings and caveats: The study dropped some indistinguishable V segments, TRBV6-2 and TRBV6-3 among them.

Vbeta (60) and Jbeta (13) primers were used in the PCR. Some clones are missing from TCRdb's copy, which holds only in-frame ones; the method was immunoSEQ multiplex PCR. This sample has 100,000 to 150,000 clones; roughly four fifths occur once, and the top ten carry 1.8%. Unmatched junction bases numbered 7, after V lost 0 bases and J lost 2 bases. The CDR3 spans 16 residues. The germline V gene has CDR1 SGHDT and CDR2 YYEEEE. About this clone itself: What it binds is not known. The same CDR3 also results from other DNA sequences found in this sample.

V gene TRBV5-6 combines with J gene TRBJ2-5; 7 bases agree with TRBD2. Sequenced sample: PBMCs. This receptor was obtained from a female donor in good health and CMV-seropositive. CDR3 DNA: TGTGCCAGCAGCTTGGAGGGTTGGGGGGGGCAAGAGACCCAGTACTTC. It codes for CASSLEGWGGQETQYF.